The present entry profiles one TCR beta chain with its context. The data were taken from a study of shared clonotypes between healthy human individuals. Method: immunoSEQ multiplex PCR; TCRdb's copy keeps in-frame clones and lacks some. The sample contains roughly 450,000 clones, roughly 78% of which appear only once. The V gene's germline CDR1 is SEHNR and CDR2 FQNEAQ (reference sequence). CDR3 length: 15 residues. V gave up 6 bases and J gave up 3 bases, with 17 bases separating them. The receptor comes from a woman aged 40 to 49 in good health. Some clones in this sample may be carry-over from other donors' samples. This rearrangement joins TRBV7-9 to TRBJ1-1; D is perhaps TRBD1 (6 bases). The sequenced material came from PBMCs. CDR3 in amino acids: CASRPRDTGDTEAFF. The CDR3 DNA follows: TGTGCCAGCAGGCCCCGGGACACTGGGGACACTGAAGCTTTCTTT.